This entry describes one T cell receptor (beta chain). For sequencing, patients were chosen who had shown expansion of CD8+CD57+ cells by flow cytometry. TCR beta VDJ and CDR3 profiles were obtained from a genomic DNA template. TCRdb reprocessed the reads via MiXCR and lists one record per CDR3 protein. The table lists approximately 250,000 distinct CDR3 sequences, roughly 82% of them singletons, with less than 50% in the top ten. The sample belongs to a study of CD8+CD57+ T cells in acquired aplastic anemia. The sample taken for sequencing was sorted CD4+, CD8+, or CD8+CD57+ T cells (not recorded which) from PBMCs. This clonotype was obtained from a human donor with aplastic anemia.

Here the CDR3 DNA reads TGTGCCAGCAGCTTACCGGGTAGGGACGGGGCCAACGTCTACACCTTC. Protein product: CASSLPGRDGANVYTF. The chain uses TRBV7-9 and TRBJ1-2, with D perhaps matching TRBD1 (5 bases). V dropped 2 bases and J dropped 10 bases, with 23 bases sitting between them. The CDR3 is 16 residues long. The germline V gene encodes CDR1 SEHNR and CDR2 FQNEAQ (reference sequence).